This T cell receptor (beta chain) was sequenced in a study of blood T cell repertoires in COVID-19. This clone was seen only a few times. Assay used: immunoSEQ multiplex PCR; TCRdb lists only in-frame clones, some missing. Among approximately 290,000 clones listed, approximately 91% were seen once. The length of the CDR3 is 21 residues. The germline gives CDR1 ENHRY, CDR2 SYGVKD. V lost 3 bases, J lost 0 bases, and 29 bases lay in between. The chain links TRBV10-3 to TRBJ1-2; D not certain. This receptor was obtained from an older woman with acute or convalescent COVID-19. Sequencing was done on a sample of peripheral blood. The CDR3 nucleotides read TGTGCCATCAGTGACCCCTTAGCCGAAGCTGACTCCATGGGAGCTAACTATGGCTACACCTTC. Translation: CAISDPLAEADSMGANYGYTF.